This T cell receptor beta chain was profiled in a study of shared clonotypes between healthy human individuals. Notes on the study in general: Sorted-subset sequencing was shown by rarefaction to be incomplete despite large depth.

For each subset, genomic DNA was distributed in equal portions over several immunoSEQ plates. The data were produced by immunoSEQ multiplex PCR, yet TCRdb's version contains in-frame clones alone and is incomplete. The sample includes 1.4 million or so clones, 97% to 99% of them seen just once. Into CD45RA+ naive and CD45RA-negative memory subsets, the CD4+ cells were split. Comments on this clone: Antigen unknown.

Germline loops: CDR1 MNHEY, CDR2 SVGAGI. V was pared by 7 bases and J by 7 bases, with 5 bases of the junction left unmatched. The CDR3 is 15 amino acids. The J gene is TRBJ2-1, the V gene TRBV6-5, with 15 bases lining up with TRBD2. Input material: naive CD4+ T cells sorted from blood. Regarding subset: CD45RA+ positively selected. The source is a man aged 25-40 years in good health. CDR3 in amino acids: CASKRGLAGGNEQFF. Written as DNA, the CDR3 is TGTGCCAGCAAAAGAGGACTAGCGGGGGGGAATGAGCAGTTCTTC.